These T cell receptor beta chains were read from a single sample in a study of Ad26.COV2.S vaccination and SARS-CoV-2 variants. Assay used: immunoSEQ multiplex PCR; TCRdb lists only in-frame clones, some missing. This sample has 400,000 to 500,000 clones, with about 91% found just once. The sample here was peripheral blood, taken in a trial of Ad26.COV2.S vaccine versus placebo. These receptors all come from a person aged 18-60 years who received the Ad26.COV2.S COVID-19 vaccine or a placebo. CDR3s include the opening cysteine and the closing phenylalanine or tryptophan. The D gene is left open where the match is weak. Some rows have no size entry. The others give once, few or many, or a class for an expanded clone.

CDR3 protein,CDR3 DNA,V gene,J gene,clone size,D gene
CASTLEARQDIYGYTF,TGTGCCAGCACCCTTGAAGCGAGGCAGGACATCTATGGCTACACCTTC,TRBV4-2,TRBJ1-2,.,.
CASSYSQGADTQYF,TGTGCCAGCAGTTACTCGCAGGGGGCAGATACGCAGTATTTT,TRBV6-5,TRBJ2-3,.,TRBD1
CASSGRLAGGRDTQYF,TGTGCCAGCAGTGGGCGACTAGCGGGGGGCAGGGATACGCAGTATTTT,TRBV6-2/TRBV6-3,TRBJ2-3,.,TRBD2
CASSPRGGVLGYF,TGTGCCAGCAGCCCCCGGGGGGGGGTTCTGGGGTACTTC,TRBV27,TRBJ2-7,.,TRBD2
CASSLSGWAGSPLHF,TGTGCCAGCAGTTTGTCAGGTTGGGCTGGGTCACCCCTCCACTTT,TRBV28,TRBJ1-6,.,.
CASSLVGGPDGGYTF,TGTGCCAGCAGCTTAGTGGGGGGCCCGGACGGTGGCTACACCTTC,TRBV7-9,TRBJ1-2,.,.
CASSHYRGRGDTEAFF,TGTGCCAGCAGCCATTACAGAGGCCGGGGGGACACTGAAGCTTTCTTT,TRBV3-1/TRBV3-2,TRBJ1-1,.,.
CASGQSGSYNEQFF,TGTGCCAGCGGTCAAAGCGGCTCCTACAATGAGCAGTTCTTC,TRBV9,TRBJ2-1,.,.
CASSYSIVIGETEAFF,TGTGCCAGCAGTTACTCGATAGTGATAGGGGAGACTGAAGCTTTCTTT,TRBV6-5,TRBJ1-1,once,.
CASSPDRLKNIQYF,TGCGCCAGCAGCCCTGACAGGCTAAAAAACATTCAGTACTTC,TRBV4-1,TRBJ2-4,.,.
CASSITGGQGNNSPLHF,TGTGCCAGCAGTATCACAGGGGGCCAGGGGAATAATTCACCCCTCCACTTT,TRBV6-4,TRBJ1-6,.,TRBD1
CASSYPQGQTQETQYF,TGTGCCAGCAGTTACCCGCAGGGACAAACCCAAGAGACCCAGTACTTC,TRBV6-6,TRBJ2-5,.,.
CASSKGGTSGSAGILYSYNEQFF,TGTGCCAGCAGCAAAGGGGGGACTAGCGGGAGCGCCGGGATTTTATACTCCTACAATGAGCAGTTCTTC,TRBV21-1,TRBJ2-1,.,.
CASSSPGIGGETQYF,TGCGCCAGCAGCTCCCCCGGAATAGGGGGAGAGACCCAGTACTTC,TRBV5-1,TRBJ2-5,.,.
CASSQDYSGRVMNEQFF,TGTGCCAGCAGCCAAGACTATAGCGGGAGGGTTATGAATGAGCAGTTCTTC,TRBV3-1/TRBV3-2,TRBJ2-1,.,TRBD2
CASSKWTSGGLGETQYF,TGTGCCAGCTCAAAGTGGACTAGCGGGGGCTTGGGAGAGACCCAGTACTTC,TRBV7-2,TRBJ2-5,.,TRBD2
CASGPRGPSEQYF,TGCGCCAGCGGCCCCAGAGGACCGTCCGAGCAGTACTTC,TRBV5-1,TRBJ2-7,.,.
CASRRSGGNQPQHF,TGTGCCAGCAGGCGGTCAGGGGGCAATCAGCCCCAGCATTTT,TRBV13,TRBJ1-5,few,.
CASSQTSGGLEETQYF,TGTGCCAGCAGCCAGACTAGCGGGGGGCTAGAAGAGACCCAGTACTTC,TRBV3-1/TRBV3-2,TRBJ2-5,.,TRBD2
CASSFSGDTYEQYF,TGTGCCAGCAGCTTTAGCGGCGATACCTACGAGCAGTACTTC,TRBV7-2,TRBJ2-7,.,.
CASSQAGYTQPQHF,TGCGCCAGCAGCCAAGCAGGGTACACTCAGCCCCAGCATTTT,TRBV4-3,TRBJ1-5,.,.
CASSLPGAKTYEQYF,TGTGCCAGCAGCTTACCTGGGGCCAAAACCTACGAGCAGTACTTC,TRBV11-2,TRBJ2-7,.,.
CASSERGGRYTDTQYF,TGCGCCAGCAGCGAACGGGGGGGCCGGTACACAGATACGCAGTATTTT,TRBV4-3,TRBJ2-3,few,TRBD2
CATRGGHLITGELFF,TGTGCCACCAGGGGGGGACACCTAATCACCGGGGAGCTGTTTTTT,TRBV15,TRBJ2-2,.,.
CASSARDGRGYTF,TGTGCCAGTAGTGCCCGAGACGGCAGGGGCTACACCTTC,TRBV19,TRBJ1-2,.,.
CASSPQIAGGRGELFF,TGTGCCAGCAGCCCTCAGATAGCGGGAGGGCGGGGGGAGCTGTTTTTT,TRBV9,TRBJ2-2,.,TRBD2
CAWSYGPNSNQPQHF,TGTGCCTGGAGTTATGGCCCCAATAGCAATCAGCCCCAGCATTTT,TRBV30,TRBJ1-5,.,.
CASTLTTLSEGYTF,TGTGCCAGCACCTTAACGACTTTGTCTGAGGGCTACACCTTC,TRBV11-2,TRBJ1-2,.,.
CASSFGGQGGNTQYF,TGTGCCAGCAGTTTTGGAGGACAGGGAGGGAATACGCAGTATTTT,TRBV6-2/TRBV6-3,TRBJ2-3,.,.
CASSQGAGDEQFF,TGTGCCAGCAGCCAGGGGGCCGGAGATGAGCAGTTCTTC,TRBV7-3,TRBJ2-1,.,TRBD1
CASSRDRSEAFF,TGCGCCAGCAGTCGGGACAGGTCTGAAGCTTTCTTT,TRBV5-1,TRBJ1-1,.,TRBD1
CASSIGTIYEQYF,TGTGCCAGCAGCATCGGGACGATCTACGAGCAGTACTTC,TRBV5-6,TRBJ2-7,.,.
CASSLPLAGGAVYTGELFF,TGTGCCAGCAGCTTACCACTAGCGGGAGGGGCAGTTTACACCGGGGAGCTGTTTTTT,TRBV7-6,TRBJ2-2,once,TRBD2
CASSLGGTYNEQFF,TGTGCCAGCAGTTTAGGGGGGACCTACAATGAGCAGTTCTTC,TRBV27,TRBJ2-1,.,.
CASSDSGVGNQPQHF,TGTGCCAGCAGTGACTCAGGAGTCGGCAATCAGCCCCAGCATTTT,TRBV2,TRBJ1-5,.,.
CASSLEDRSGNTIYF,TGTGCCAGCAGCCTCGAGGACAGGTCTGGAAACACCATATATTTT,TRBV9,TRBJ1-3,.,TRBD1
CASTLTGMNTEAFF,TGCGCCAGCACCTTGACAGGGATGAACACTGAAGCTTTCTTT,TRBV5-1,TRBJ1-1,.,TRBD1
CASSLSGADTQYF,TGTGCCAGCTCCCTCAGCGGGGCGGATACGCAGTATTTT,TRBV18,TRBJ2-3,.,TRBD2
CASSLVILGYEQYF,TGCGCCAGCAGCTTGGTTATACTAGGTTACGAGCAGTACTTC,TRBV5-1,TRBJ2-7,few,.
CASSFRPGQGSSGANVLTF,TGTGCCAGCAGCTTTCGACCGGGACAGGGAAGCTCTGGGGCCAACGTCCTGACTTTC,TRBV7-9,TRBJ2-6,.,TRBD1
CATSDLTNEQFF,TGTGCCACCAGTGATTTGACGAATGAGCAGTTCTTC,TRBV24-1,TRBJ2-1,.,.
CASSARDAHEQFF,TGTGCCAGCAGCGCACGGGACGCCCATGAGCAGTTCTTC,TRBV9,TRBJ2-1,.,.
CASTPRWRQGIHTGELFF,TGTGCCAGCACCCCGCGGTGGCGTCAGGGGATACACACCGGGGAGCTGTTTTTT,TRBV6-2/TRBV6-3,TRBJ2-2,.,.
CASRAGDRNQPQHF,TGTGCCAGCAGGGCCGGGGATAGGAATCAGCCCCAGCATTTT,TRBV2,TRBJ1-5,few,.
CASSLQGAGETQYF,TGTGCCAGCAGCTTGCAGGGGGCCGGGGAGACCCAGTACTTC,TRBV7-3,TRBJ2-5,.,TRBD1
CASSPILSTEAFF,TGTGCCAGCAGCCCCATCCTGAGCACTGAAGCTTTCTTT,TRBV12-3/TRBV12-4,TRBJ1-1,.,.
CASIRTGWHEQFF,TGTGCCAGCATTCGGACAGGGTGGCATGAGCAGTTCTTC,TRBV28,TRBJ2-1,once,TRBD1
CATSRASGLAGTGELFF,TGTGCCACCAGCAGAGCATCCGGACTAGCGGGCACCGGGGAGCTGTTTTTT,TRBV15,TRBJ2-2,.,TRBD2
CATSDPGLNTGELFF,TGTGCCACCAGTGACCCGGGACTGAACACCGGGGAGCTGTTTTTT,TRBV24-1,TRBJ2-2,.,.
CASSLTGGFPAGYQETQYF,TGTGCCAGCAGTCTCACGGGGGGCTTCCCAGCAGGGTACCAAGAGACCCAGTACTTC,TRBV28,TRBJ2-5,.,.
CASTNDRDNEQFF,TGTGCCAGCACCAATGACAGAGACAATGAGCAGTTCTTC,TRBV2,TRBJ2-1,.,.
CASSLLAGGTDTQYF,TGTGCCAGCAGTCTATTAGCGGGGGGGACAGATACGCAGTATTTT,TRBV6-5,TRBJ2-3,.,TRBD2